A selection of T cell receptor beta chains follows, all from one sample in a study of T cells in pancreatic ductal adenocarcinoma. Here immunoSEQ multiplex PCR was the method, and the copy in TCRdb shows in-frame clones only, minus some. The data contain 31,000 or so clones, 90% to 95% of them singletons. Sequenced input: PBMCs. These receptors were collected from a human donor with pancreatic ductal adenocarcinoma. Both conserved end residues are part of each CDR3. The D gene is left open where the match is weak. Part of the rows lack a size; the others show once, few, many or a class for expanded clones.

d_call	v_call	j_call	clone_size	cdr3_aa	cdr3_nt
NA	TRBV19	TRBJ1-5	NA	CASSTTGNSNQPQHF	TGTGCCAGTAGTACCACAGGGAATAGCAATCAGCCCCAGCATTTT
NA	TRBV28	TRBJ1-4	once	CASSFQGRATNEKLFF	TGTGCCAGCAGTTTTCAGGGCAGGGCAACTAATGAAAAACTGTTTTTT
NA	TRBV5-1	TRBJ2-2	NA	CASSPTGANTGELFF	TGCGCCAGCAGCCCCACCGGGGCCAACACCGGGGAGCTGTTTTTT
TRBD2	TRBV10-3	TRBJ2-1	NA	CAISGREGYNEQFF	TGTGCCATCAGTGGGCGGGAGGGCTACAATGAGCAGTTCTTC
NA	TRBV7-3	TRBJ2-2	NA	CASSPLNTGELFF	TGTGCCAGCAGCCCACTGAACACCGGGGAGCTGTTTTTT
NA	TRBV5-6	TRBJ2-7	NA	CASSLAAEPYEQYF	TGTGCCAGCAGCTTGGCGGCAGAACCCTACGAGCAGTACTTC
TRBD1	TRBV28	TRBJ2-5	NA	CASSRGDREETQYF	TGTGCCAGCAGTCGGGGGGACAGGGAGGAGACCCAGTACTTC
NA	TRBV6-5	TRBJ1-4	once	CASSSGSPNEKLFF	TGTGCCAGCAGTTCGGGGTCCCCTAATGAAAAACTGTTTTTT
NA	TRBV6-5	TRBJ2-7	NA	CASSAPNEQYF	TGTGCCAGCAGTGCTCCCAACGAGCAGTACTTC
NA	TRBV6-6	TRBJ2-1	NA	CASSKLGNEQFF	TGTGCCAGCAGTAAACTAGGAAATGAGCAGTTCTTC
NA	TRBV18	TRBJ1-3	NA	CASSNDAGTGNTIYF	TGTGCCAGCTCAAACGACGCGGGGACAGGAAACACCATATATTTT
NA	TRBV5-5	TRBJ2-7	NA	CASSLEWGGGTYEQYF	TGTGCCAGCAGCTTGGAGTGGGGGGGCGGAACCTACGAGCAGTACTTC
TRBD2	TRBV28	TRBJ2-2	NA	CASSRLAGGGGTGELFF	TGTGCCAGCAGCCGACTAGCGGGAGGCGGTGGCACCGGGGAGCTGTTTTTT
NA	TRBV19	TRBJ1-2	NA	CASSTQGLKMNGYTF	TGTGCCAGTAGTACCCAAGGACTGAAAATGAACGGCTACACCTTC
NA	TRBV5-1	TRBJ2-5	NA	CASSLDEPQYF	TGCGCCAGCAGCTTGGATGAACCCCAGTACTTC
TRBD2	TRBV11-2	TRBJ2-1	NA	CASTVRGESSYNEQFF	TGTGCCTCTACCGTCCGGGGGGAAAGCTCCTACAATGAGCAGTTCTTC
TRBD1	TRBV5-1	TRBJ2-7	NA	CASSLLGQGAGSYEQYF	TGCGCCAGCAGCTTGTTGGGACAGGGAGCCGGATCCTACGAGCAGTACTTC
NA	TRBV5-4	TRBJ2-7	NA	CASSADYKGEQYF	TGTGCCAGCAGCGCGGACTATAAGGGCGAGCAGTACTTC
NA	TRBV6-5	TRBJ2-6	NA	CASIGVFSGANVLTF	TGTGCCAGCATTGGGGTCTTCTCTGGGGCCAACGTCCTGACTTTC
TRBD2	TRBV20-1	TRBJ2-1	NA	CSASGDLAEFF	TGCAGTGCTAGTGGGGATCTAGCGGAGTTCTTC
NA	TRBV4-3	TRBJ1-1	NA	CASSQGKESEAFF	TGCGCCAGCAGCCAGGGAAAGGAGAGTGAAGCTTTCTTT
NA	TRBV7-6	TRBJ1-1	NA	CASSLASDREAFF	TGTGCCAGCAGCTTAGCGTCCGACAGAGAAGCTTTCTTT